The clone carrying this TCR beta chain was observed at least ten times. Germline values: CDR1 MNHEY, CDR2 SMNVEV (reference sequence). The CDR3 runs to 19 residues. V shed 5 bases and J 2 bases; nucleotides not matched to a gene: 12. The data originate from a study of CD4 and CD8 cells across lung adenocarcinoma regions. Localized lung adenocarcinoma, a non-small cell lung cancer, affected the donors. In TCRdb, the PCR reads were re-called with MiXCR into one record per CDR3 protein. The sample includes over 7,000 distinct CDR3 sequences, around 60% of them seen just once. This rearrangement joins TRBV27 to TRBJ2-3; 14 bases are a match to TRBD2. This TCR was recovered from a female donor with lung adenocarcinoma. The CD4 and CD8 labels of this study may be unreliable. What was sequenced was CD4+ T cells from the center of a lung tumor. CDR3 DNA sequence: TGTGCCAGCAGTGGGACAGGGGGGACTAGCGGGAGTGCCACAGATACGCAGTATTTT. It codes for CASSGTGGTSGSATDTQYF.